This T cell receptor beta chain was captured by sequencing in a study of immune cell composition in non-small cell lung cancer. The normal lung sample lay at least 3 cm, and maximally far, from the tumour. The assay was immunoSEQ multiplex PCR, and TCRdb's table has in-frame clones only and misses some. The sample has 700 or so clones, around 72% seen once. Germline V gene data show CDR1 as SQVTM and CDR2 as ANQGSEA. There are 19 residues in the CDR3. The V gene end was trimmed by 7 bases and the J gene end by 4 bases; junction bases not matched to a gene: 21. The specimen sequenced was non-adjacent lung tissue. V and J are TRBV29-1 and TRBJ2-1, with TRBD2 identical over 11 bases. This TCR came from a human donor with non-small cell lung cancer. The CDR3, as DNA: TGCAGCGCAAAAGGTGTTCTAGCGGGAGGCCTCACCTCTTACAATGAGCAGTTCTTC. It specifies CSAKGVLAGGLTSYNEQFF.